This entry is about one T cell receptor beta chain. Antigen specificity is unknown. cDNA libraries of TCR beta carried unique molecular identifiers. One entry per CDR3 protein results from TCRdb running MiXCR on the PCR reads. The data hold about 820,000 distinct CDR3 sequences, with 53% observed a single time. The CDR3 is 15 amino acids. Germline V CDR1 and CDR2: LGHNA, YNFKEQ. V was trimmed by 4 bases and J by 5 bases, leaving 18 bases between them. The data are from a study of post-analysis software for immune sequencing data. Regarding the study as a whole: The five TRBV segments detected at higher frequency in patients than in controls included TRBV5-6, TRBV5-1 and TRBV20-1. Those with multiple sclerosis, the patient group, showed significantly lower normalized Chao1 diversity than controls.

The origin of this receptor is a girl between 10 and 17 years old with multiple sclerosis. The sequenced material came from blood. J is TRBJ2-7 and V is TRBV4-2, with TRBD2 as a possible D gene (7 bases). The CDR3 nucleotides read TGTGCCAGCAGCCCAAGCCCGGCGGGGGCCCACGAGCAGTACTTC. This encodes CASSPSPAGAHEQYF.